This is a list of T cell receptor beta chains from one sample in a study of shared clonotypes between healthy human individuals. Using immunoSEQ multiplex PCR, the repertoire was profiled, and TCRdb retains in-frame clones only, with some absent. The sample holds 650,000 to 750,000 clones; more than 70% are singletons and the top ten take approximately 2%. Source material: memory CD4+ T cells sorted from blood. The receptors originated from a woman in her thirties in good health. Each CDR3 is given with its conserved first and last residue. A D gene is named only where the DNA matches it firmly. Only part of the rows carry a size: once, few, many, or a class if the clone is expanded.

j_gene: TRBJ1-1; abundance: .; d_gene: .; v_gene: TRBV25-1; CDR3nt: TGTGCCAGCAGTGTTAACCAGGGGAACACTGAAGCTTTCTTT; CDR3aa: CASSVNQGNTEAFF
j_gene: TRBJ2-3; abundance: .; d_gene: TRBD2; v_gene: TRBV5-1; CDR3nt: TGCGCCAGCAGCTTGAGGGCGAGTAGCGGGAGCACAGATACGCAGTATTTT; CDR3aa: CASSLRASSGSTDTQYF
j_gene: TRBJ1-1; abundance: .; d_gene: .; v_gene: TRBV18; CDR3nt: TGTGCCAGCTCAAATATGAACACTGAAGCTTTCTTT; CDR3aa: CASSNMNTEAFF
j_gene: TRBJ2-5; abundance: .; d_gene: .; v_gene: TRBV25-1; CDR3nt: TGTGCCAGCAGTAAACAGTGGGAAGAGACCCAGTACTTC; CDR3aa: CASSKQWEETQYF
j_gene: TRBJ1-2; abundance: once; d_gene: .; v_gene: TRBV15; CDR3nt: TGTGCCACCAGCAGAGCGGGAGGCTACACCTTC; CDR3aa: CATSRAGGYTF
j_gene: TRBJ2-7; abundance: .; d_gene: .; v_gene: TRBV28; CDR3nt: TGTGCCAGCAGTCCGACAGCGAGGGGTTCCTACGAGCAGTACTTC; CDR3aa: CASSPTARGSYEQYF
j_gene: TRBJ2-4; abundance: .; d_gene: .; v_gene: TRBV29-1; CDR3nt: TGCAGCGTTGGGGGACTGGTCGGGAAAGCCAAAAACATTCAGTACTTC; CDR3aa: CSVGGLVGKAKNIQYF
j_gene: TRBJ2-7; abundance: .; d_gene: TRBD2; v_gene: TRBV5-1; CDR3nt: TGCGCCAGCAGCATAGGACTAGCGGGGTCCTACGAGCAGTACTTC; CDR3aa: CASSIGLAGSYEQYF
j_gene: TRBJ2-1; abundance: .; d_gene: TRBD2; v_gene: TRBV5-1; CDR3nt: TGCGCCAGCAGCTTGCCCCTAGCGGGGGCCTACAATGAGCAGTTCTTC; CDR3aa: CASSLPLAGAYNEQFF
j_gene: TRBJ2-2; abundance: .; d_gene: .; v_gene: TRBV29-1; CDR3nt: TGCAGCGCTCAGGGGGGCCCCGGGGAGCTGTTTTTT; CDR3aa: CSAQGGPGELFF
j_gene: TRBJ2-1; abundance: .; d_gene: TRBD1; v_gene: TRBV4-1; CDR3nt: TGCGCCAGCAGCCGCACAACCAGGGGGCATGAGCAGTTCTTC; CDR3aa: CASSRTTRGHEQFF
j_gene: TRBJ2-1; abundance: .; d_gene: TRBD2; v_gene: TRBV28; CDR3nt: TGTGCCAGCATTTCGTCATTAGCGGGGTACAATGAGCAGTTCTTC; CDR3aa: CASISSLAGYNEQFF
j_gene: TRBJ2-1; abundance: .; d_gene: .; v_gene: TRBV5-1; CDR3nt: TGCGCCAGCAGCTTGGTAGGGACATCCAACAATGAGCAGTTCTTC; CDR3aa: CASSLVGTSNNEQFF
j_gene: TRBJ2-3; abundance: .; d_gene: .; v_gene: TRBV4-1; CDR3nt: TGCGCCAGCAGCCAGGGATATCAATCGGCGGATACGCAGTATTTT; CDR3aa: CASSQGYQSADTQYF
j_gene: TRBJ2-3; abundance: .; d_gene: .; v_gene: TRBV7-7; CDR3nt: TGTGCCAGCAGCACGAACTACGAAGCAGATACGCAGTATTTT; CDR3aa: CASSTNYEADTQYF
j_gene: TRBJ2-7; abundance: .; d_gene: TRBD1; v_gene: TRBV4-1; CDR3nt: TGCGCCAGCAGCCCACTGACAGGGTTAGGGGAGCAGTACTTC; CDR3aa: CASSPLTGLGEQYF
j_gene: TRBJ2-7; abundance: .; d_gene: .; v_gene: TRBV2; CDR3nt: TGTGCCAGCAGGGGGACCTACGAGCAGTACTTC; CDR3aa: CASRGTYEQYF
j_gene: TRBJ2-5; abundance: .; d_gene: .; v_gene: TRBV4-1; CDR3nt: TGCGCCAGCAGCCAAGATATAGGCCACCGGGAGTACTTC; CDR3aa: CASSQDIGHREYF
j_gene: TRBJ2-6; abundance: .; d_gene: .; v_gene: TRBV18; CDR3nt: TGTGCCAGCTCACCTTACAGGAGCCAGGGCTGGGGTGGGGCCAACGTCCTGACTTTC; CDR3aa: CASSPYRSQGWGGANVLTF
j_gene: TRBJ1-2; abundance: few; d_gene: .; v_gene: TRBV21-1; CDR3nt: TGTGCCAGCAGCTTAGAGGCGGCCGTTCATGGCTACACCTTC; CDR3aa: CASSLEAAVHGYTF
j_gene: TRBJ2-7; abundance: many; d_gene: TRBD2; v_gene: TRBV2; CDR3nt: TGTGCCAGCAGTATGGGACTAGCGGGATCCTACGAGCAGTACTTC; CDR3aa: CASSMGLAGSYEQYF
j_gene: TRBJ1-1; abundance: few; d_gene: .; v_gene: TRBV10-1; CDR3nt: TGCGCCAGCAGTGTGGCAAGGACGGCGGGCACTGAAGCTTTCTTT; CDR3aa: CASSVARTAGTEAFF
j_gene: TRBJ1-2; abundance: .; d_gene: .; v_gene: TRBV7-2; CDR3nt: TGTGCCAGCAGCCCGAATGATGGGGAAGCTAACTATGGCTACACCTTC; CDR3aa: CASSPNDGEANYGYTF
j_gene: TRBJ1-5; abundance: many; d_gene: TRBD1; v_gene: TRBV5-1; CDR3nt: TGCGCCAGCAGCCCGGAGACAGGGAACAATCAGCCCCAGCATTTT; CDR3aa: CASSPETGNNQPQHF
j_gene: TRBJ1-2; abundance: .; d_gene: .; v_gene: TRBV2; CDR3nt: TGTGCCAGCAGTGAAGCGCTTCGGGGCAGGGGAGATGGCTACACCTTC; CDR3aa: CASSEALRGRGDGYTF
j_gene: TRBJ2-3; abundance: .; d_gene: .; v_gene: TRBV5-1; CDR3nt: TGCGCCAGCAGCTTTTATCCTAGCACAGATACGCAGTATTTT; CDR3aa: CASSFYPSTDTQYF
j_gene: TRBJ1-5; abundance: many; d_gene: TRBD1; v_gene: TRBV10-3; CDR3nt: TGTGCCATTCGACAGGGAGAAGAACAGCCCCAGCATTTT; CDR3aa: CAIRQGEEQPQHF
j_gene: TRBJ2-6; abundance: .; d_gene: TRBD1; v_gene: TRBV4-2; CDR3nt: TGTGCCAGCAGCCAAGCAGGGGGCGGTATAAGCGTCCTGACTTTC; CDR3aa: CASSQAGGGISVLTF
j_gene: TRBJ2-5; abundance: .; d_gene: .; v_gene: TRBV5-4; CDR3nt: TGTGCCAGCAGCTTGGGGCTAGCTTCTGTGGAGACCCAGTACTTC; CDR3aa: CASSLGLASVETQYF
j_gene: TRBJ1-4; abundance: .; d_gene: .; v_gene: TRBV2; CDR3nt: TGTGCCAGCACCGAGACAGTTACCAATGAAAAACTGTTTTTT; CDR3aa: CASTETVTNEKLFF
j_gene: TRBJ2-3; abundance: once; d_gene: .; v_gene: TRBV5-1; CDR3nt: TGCGCCAGCAGCTTGGTATTCGATCTCGCAGATACGCAGTATTTT; CDR3aa: CASSLVFDLADTQYF
j_gene: TRBJ1-4; abundance: .; d_gene: TRBD1; v_gene: TRBV18; CDR3nt: TGTGCCAGCTCACCGGGACAGGGGATGATCGAGGAAAAACTGTTTTTT; CDR3aa: CASSPGQGMIEEKLFF
j_gene: TRBJ1-5; abundance: few; d_gene: TRBD1; v_gene: TRBV6-5; CDR3nt: TGTGCCAGCAGCGCGCTCGGACAGGGGGTACAGCCCCAGCATTTT; CDR3aa: CASSALGQGVQPQHF
j_gene: TRBJ2-1; abundance: .; d_gene: TRBD2; v_gene: TRBV7-9; CDR3nt: TGTGCCAGCACCCCTGGACTAGCGGGTCTGAATGAGCAGTTCTTC; CDR3aa: CASTPGLAGLNEQFF
j_gene: TRBJ1-5; abundance: .; d_gene: .; v_gene: TRBV10-1; CDR3nt: TGCGCCAGCAGTGATAACTTTCAGCCCCAGCATTTT; CDR3aa: CASSDNFQPQHF
j_gene: TRBJ2-3; abundance: .; d_gene: .; v_gene: TRBV5-1; CDR3nt: TGCGCCAGCAGCTTGATTTCGGGGGTTTTTACAGATACGCAGTATTTT; CDR3aa: CASSLISGVFTDTQYF
j_gene: TRBJ1-3; abundance: .; d_gene: TRBD1; v_gene: TRBV14; CDR3nt: TGTGCCAGCAGCCCGAGGAAGGGGGCTTCAAACACCATATATTTT; CDR3aa: CASSPRKGASNTIYF
j_gene: TRBJ1-5; abundance: .; d_gene: .; v_gene: TRBV6-1; CDR3nt: TGTGCCAGCAGTGAAGCGGGGAATCAGCCCCAGCATTTT; CDR3aa: CASSEAGNQPQHF
j_gene: TRBJ1-2; abundance: .; d_gene: .; v_gene: TRBV28; CDR3nt: TGTGCCAGCAGTTTATATAGTGGCTACACCTTC; CDR3aa: CASSLYSGYTF
j_gene: TRBJ2-5; abundance: .; d_gene: .; v_gene: TRBV20-1; CDR3nt: TGCAGTGCAAGGGATCAAGAGACCCAGTACTTC; CDR3aa: CSARDQETQYF
j_gene: TRBJ2-1; abundance: .; d_gene: TRBD2; v_gene: TRBV5-1; CDR3nt: TGCGCCAGCACCCCCGGGACTAGCGACAATGAGCAGTTCTTC; CDR3aa: CASTPGTSDNEQFF
j_gene: TRBJ2-2; abundance: once; d_gene: TRBD2; v_gene: TRBV5-4; CDR3nt: TGTGCCAGCAGGAATGGCGGGGGCACCGGGGAGCTGTTTTTT; CDR3aa: CASRNGGGTGELFF
j_gene: TRBJ2-7; abundance: .; d_gene: .; v_gene: TRBV7-3; CDR3nt: TGTGCCAGCAGCTTAACGGGGGCCGACTCCTACGAGCAGTACTTC; CDR3aa: CASSLTGADSYEQYF
j_gene: TRBJ1-2; abundance: once; d_gene: .; v_gene: TRBV6-5; CDR3nt: TGTGCCAGCAGTTACGACACCAGTAACTATGGCTACACCTTC; CDR3aa: CASSYDTSNYGYTF
j_gene: TRBJ2-3; abundance: .; d_gene: .; v_gene: TRBV29-1; CDR3nt: TGCAGCCCTAGGACTGATAGCACAGATACGCAGTATTTT; CDR3aa: CSPRTDSTDTQYF
j_gene: TRBJ2-5; abundance: .; d_gene: TRBD1; v_gene: TRBV5-6; CDR3nt: TGTGCCAGCAGCTCCCGGGACAGGTCCTGGGGAGAGACCCAGTACTTC; CDR3aa: CASSSRDRSWGETQYF
j_gene: TRBJ1-1; abundance: few; d_gene: .; v_gene: TRBV4-2; CDR3nt: TGTGCCAGCAGCCAAGATCAGGGGAGGGACACTGAAGCTTTCTTT; CDR3aa: CASSQDQGRDTEAFF
j_gene: TRBJ2-5; abundance: .; d_gene: .; v_gene: TRBV28; CDR3nt: TGTGCCAGCAGTTTGCCCCAGTGGGGGCAAGGGCAAGAGACCCAGTACTTC; CDR3aa: CASSLPQWGQGQETQYF
j_gene: TRBJ1-2; abundance: once; d_gene: .; v_gene: TRBV28; CDR3nt: TGTGCCAGCAGTTTAACGGCGGACTATGGCTACACCTTC; CDR3aa: CASSLTADYGYTF
j_gene: TRBJ2-1; abundance: .; d_gene: .; v_gene: TRBV5-1; CDR3nt: TGCGCCAGCAGCCAAGGGGGTACGATCTACAATGAGCAGTTCTTC; CDR3aa: CASSQGGTIYNEQFF
j_gene: TRBJ2-3; abundance: .; d_gene: .; v_gene: TRBV27; CDR3nt: TGTGCCAGCAGACGTGCAGATACGCAGTATTTT; CDR3aa: CASRRADTQYF
j_gene: TRBJ2-6; abundance: once; d_gene: .; v_gene: TRBV5-1; CDR3nt: TGCGCCAGCAGCCCCGTGGGCTCTGGGGCCAACGTCCTGACTTTC; CDR3aa: CASSPVGSGANVLTF
j_gene: TRBJ1-1; abundance: .; d_gene: .; v_gene: TRBV7-9; CDR3nt: TGTGCCAGCAGCTCAGGGACAAGAATGAACACTGAAGCTTTCTTT; CDR3aa: CASSSGTRMNTEAFF
j_gene: TRBJ1-3; abundance: .; d_gene: .; v_gene: TRBV27; CDR3nt: TGTGCCAGCAGTTTAATGGGCCCTTCTGGAAACACCATATATTTT; CDR3aa: CASSLMGPSGNTIYF
j_gene: TRBJ1-2; abundance: .; d_gene: .; v_gene: TRBV20-1; CDR3nt: TGCAGTGCCGAGTGGTATGGCTACACCTTC; CDR3aa: CSAEWYGYTF